This TCR beta chain appears in the sequencing data of a study of shared clonotypes between healthy human individuals. The repertoire was sequenced with immunoSEQ multiplex PCR; TCRdb's copy has only in-frame clones and lacks some. The sample shows about 600,000 clones, roughly 98% of them seen only once. This CDR3 is 14 amino acids long. Trimming shortened V by 5 bases and J by 2 bases, and 13 bases separated the two germline ends. Germline V gene lookup returns CDR1 SEHNR and CDR2 FQNEAQ (reference sequence). Terminally differentiated effector memory CD45RA+ cells were left out of the naive CD8 fraction, which was CD45RO-negative and positively selected for CCR7.

This sequence was found in a man aged 30-40 years in good health. The sample was naive CD8+ T cells sorted from blood. The V gene is TRBV7-9, the J gene TRBJ2-7; D may be TRBD1 (6 bases). The CDR3 region has the DNA TGTGCCAGCAGCATATCTCCAGGGGCCTACGAGCAGTACTTC. The encoded protein is CASSISPGAYEQYF.